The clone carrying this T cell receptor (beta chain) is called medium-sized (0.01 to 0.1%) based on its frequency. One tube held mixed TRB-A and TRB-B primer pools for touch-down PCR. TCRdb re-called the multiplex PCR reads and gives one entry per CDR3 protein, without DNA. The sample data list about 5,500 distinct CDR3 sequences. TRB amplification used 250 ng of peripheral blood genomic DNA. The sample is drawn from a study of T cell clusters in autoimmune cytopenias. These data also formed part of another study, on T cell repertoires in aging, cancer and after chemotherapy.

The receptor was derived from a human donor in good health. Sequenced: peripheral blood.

The CDR3 sequence is CASSLQGPHQPQHF. V usage is TRBV27 and J usage is TRBJ1-5; without DNA, the TCRdb call of TRBD1 cannot be checked. The CDR3 runs to 14 residues. Germline loops: CDR1 MNHEY, CDR2 SMNVEV (reference sequence).